A selection of T cell receptor beta chains follows, all from one sample in a study of T cells in Graves' hyperthyroidism and ophthalmopathy. Each CDR3 protein gets one entry after TCRdb re-called the multiplex PCR reads with MiXCR. The sample has about 640,000 distinct CDR3 sequences, approximately 42% seen once. The sequencing input was peripheral blood or thyroid tissue (not recorded which). All receptors derive from an adult man with Graves' disease, either hyperthyroidism or ophthalmopathy (not recorded which). Both conserved end residues are part of each CDR3. The order of the fields is V gene, J gene, clone size, D gene, CDR3 protein, CDR3 DNA. D genes are given only for firm matches. Clone size is given for some rows only: seen once, a few or many times, or a class if the clone is expanded.

>TRBV7-1|TRBJ2-5|.|.
CASSNQGWGAQYF
TGTGCCAGCAGCAACCAGGGCTGGGGGGCCCAGTACTTC
>TRBV12-5|TRBJ1-1|once|.
CASGLGWTENTEAFF
TGTGCTAGTGGTTTAGGCTGGACAGAGAACACTGAAGCTTTCTTT
>TRBV9|TRBJ1-2|.|.
CASSLDSTTNYGYTF
TGTGCCAGCTCACTCGACAGTACTACTAACTATGGCTACACCTTC
>TRBV7-8|TRBJ1-2|many|.
CASSLGRGERVF
TGTGCCAGCAGCTTAGGTCGGGGGGAAAGAGTCTTC
>TRBV19|TRBJ2-7|.|TRBD2
CASSGGNLYEQYF
TGTGCCAGTAGCGGGGGGAACCTCTACGAGCAGTACTTC
>TRBV5-1|TRBJ1-2|.|.
CASSLSRVFFVDGYTF
TGCGCCAGCAGCTTGTCCAGGGTTTTTTTCGTCGATGGCTACACCTTC
>TRBV7-2|TRBJ1-6|.|.
CASSPLEFNSPLHF
TGTGCCAGCAGCCCTCTCGAGTTTAATTCACCCCTCCACTTT
>TRBV7-9|TRBJ1-5|many|.
CASSSPQHF
TGCGCCAGCAGCTCCCCCCAGCATTTT
>TRBV20-1|TRBJ1-1|few|.
CSAGTRMNTEAFF
TGCAGTGCCGGGACAAGAATGAACACTGAAGCTTTCTTT
>TRBV20-1|TRBJ1-2|.|.
CSARDRAGSNYGYTF
TGCAGTGCTAGAGATAGGGCAGGGTCTAACTATGGCTACACCTTC
>TRBV2|TRBJ2-1|once|TRBD2
CASSGGGEQFF
TGTGCCAGCAGTGGGGGGGGAGAGCAGTTCTTC
>TRBV2|TRBJ1-4|.|TRBD1
CASSEEEGQVFF
TGTGCCAGCAGTGAGGAGGAGGGACAGGTGTTTTTT
>TRBV20-1|TRBJ2-7|few|.
CSARGGPFEQYF
TGCAGTGCTAGAGGGGGACCGTTCGAGCAGTACTTC
>TRBV5-1|TRBJ1-5|many|.
CASSRDPKGQPQHF
TGCGCCAGCAGCCGCGATCCTAAGGGCCAGCCCCAGCATTTT
>TRBV19|TRBJ2-7|many|.
CASSIKSGSTYEQYF
TGTGCCAGTAGTATAAAGAGCGGGTCGACCTACGAGCAGTACTTC
>TRBV6-5|TRBJ1-2|many|.
CASSEDLF
TGTGCCAGCAGTGAAGACCTGTTC
>TRBV2|TRBJ1-2|.|TRBD1
CASSETGVHGYTF
TGTGCCAGCAGTGAAACAGGGGTCCACGGCTACACCTTC
>TRBV7-8|TRBJ1-1|.|.
CASSPLIPWNTEAFF
TGTGCCAGCAGCCCTCTGATACCATGGAACACTGAAGCTTTCTTT
>TRBV15|TRBJ1-2|many|.
CATSRGGGIYGYTF
TGTGCCACCAGCAGAGGGGGGGGAATCTATGGCTACACCTTC
>TRBV6-5|TRBJ2-7|.|TRBD2
CASSYSVGRSSYEQYF
TGTGCCAGCAGTTACTCGGTCGGGAGGAGCTCCTACGAGCAGTACTTC
>TRBV7-9|TRBJ2-5|.|.
CASSSASGGTQYF
TGTGCCAGCAGCTCGGCCTCTGGGGGGACCCAGTACTTC
>TRBV29-1|TRBJ2-3|.|.
CSVGRGRADTQYF
TGCAGCGTTGGGAGGGGCAGGGCGGATACGCAGTATTTT
>TRBV20-1|TRBJ2-7|many|.
CSAQSPSYEQYF
TGCAGTGCCCAAAGCCCCTCCTACGAGCAGTACTTC
>TRBV7-9|TRBJ1-1|.|.
CASSSSPTEAFF
TGTGCCAGCAGCTCCTCCCCCACTGAAGCTTTCTTT
>TRBV7-2|TRBJ2-7|many|.
CASSQGHSYEQYF
TGTGCCAGCAGCCAGGGACACTCCTACGAGCAGTACTTC
>TRBV20-1|TRBJ2-5|.|TRBD2
CSAAGTSGRSQETQYF
TGCAGCGCCGCCGGGACTAGCGGGAGGTCCCAAGAGACCCAGTACTTC
>TRBV12-3/TRBV12-4|TRBJ2-7|many|TRBD2
CASSPRTSGTYEQYF
TGTGCCAGCAGCCCCCGGACTAGCGGCACCTACGAGCAGTACTTC
>TRBV20-1|TRBJ1-2|few|.
CSASGGRRIYGYTF
TGCAGTGCTAGCGGTGGCCGCCGGATCTATGGCTACACCTTC